Here is one T cell receptor (beta chain) with its context. The antigen remains unidentified. With a much larger clone just one base away, this may be a read error. This specimen comes from a study of blood T cells in healthy people across ages. A sample-barcoded 5' primer and a J-beta primer mix were used in a second PCR of roughly 7 to 11 cycles. TCRdb fed the 5' RACE reads into MiXCR, producing one record per CDR3 protein. The sample yields approximately 1,700,000 distinct CDR3 sequences, about 39% seen once. Every participating donor contributed roughly 10 milliliters of peripheral blood through a draw. Study results and caveats: The long-lived group displayed more naive CD4+ cells, plus higher diversity, than the aged donors did.

This CDR3 contains 13 residues. Sequencing used blood. The sequence was collected from a human donor in good health. J is TRBJ2-5 and V is TRBV12-3 or TRBV12-4; no definite D call. The CDR3 DNA reads TGTGCCGGCAGTTTGAACTCGGGAGAGACCCAGTACTTC. Translated: CAGSLNSGETQYF.